This paragraph reports one T cell receptor (beta chain). Its antigen is undetermined. V was clipped by 0 bases and J by 6 bases; unmatched bases: 6. The germline V gene encodes CDR1 KGHSH and CDR2 LQKENI. This CDR3 is built from 15 residues. Clones were sequenced by immunoSEQ multiplex PCR, and TCRdb holds only the in-frame ones, with some missing. The sample lists 45,000 to 60,000 clones, nearly 90% occurring once. The data were obtained in a study of T cell responses to AZD1222 COVID-19 vaccine. Overall study context: Pooled samples include second doses given at about 4 or 12 weeks. Study outcomes and limitations: Sampling captured repertoires only after the peak T cell response. Unmutated variant regions reportedly attract nearly half of all spike-specific TCRs. Seropositive at baseline were only a handful of AZD1222 recipients.

The rearrangement links TRBV18 to TRBJ2-7; 9 nucleotides match TRBD1. The material was peripheral blood, obtained on day 0 of AZD1222 vaccination. The clonotype originates from an adult in good health. The CDR3 protein is CASSPPSRTGVEQYF. In DNA, the CDR3 is TGTGCCAGCTCACCACCTTCTCGGACAGGGGTCGAGCAGTACTTC. The complete variable domain, with remaining parts taken from reference TRBV18 and TRBJ2-7, reads NAGVMQNPRHLVRRRGQEARLRCSPMKGHSHVYWYRQLPEEGLKFMVYLQKENIIDESGMPKERFSAEFPKEGPSILRIQQVVRGDSAAYFCASSPPSRTGVEQYFGPGTRLTVT.